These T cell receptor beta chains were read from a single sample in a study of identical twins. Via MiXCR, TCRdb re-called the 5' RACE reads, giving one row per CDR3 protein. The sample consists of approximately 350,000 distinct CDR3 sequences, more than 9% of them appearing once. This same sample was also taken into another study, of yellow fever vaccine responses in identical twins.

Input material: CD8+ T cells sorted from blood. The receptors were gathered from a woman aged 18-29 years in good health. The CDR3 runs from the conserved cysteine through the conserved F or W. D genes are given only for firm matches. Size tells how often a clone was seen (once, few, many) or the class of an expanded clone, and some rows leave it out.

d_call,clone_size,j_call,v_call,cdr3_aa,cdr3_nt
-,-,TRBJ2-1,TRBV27,CASSLADPYYNEQFF,TGTGCCAGCAGTTTGGCTGACCCCTATTACAATGAGCAGTTCTTC
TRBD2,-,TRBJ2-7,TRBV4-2,CASSQDGTSGLLYEQYF,TGTGCCAGCAGCCAAGATGGGACTAGCGGTCTCCTTTACGAGCAGTACTTC
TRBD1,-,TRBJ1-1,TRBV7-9,CASSSQGELAFF,TGTGCCAGCAGCTCCCAGGGGGAGTTGGCTTTCTTT
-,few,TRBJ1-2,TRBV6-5,CASSYSPIGQGNYGYTF,TGTGCCAGCAGTTACTCGCCCATCGGGCAGGGGAACTATGGCTACACCTTC
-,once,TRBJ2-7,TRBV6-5,CASSYEGVGSYEQYF,TGTGCCAGCAGTTACGAGGGGGTTGGATCCTACGAGCAGTACTTC
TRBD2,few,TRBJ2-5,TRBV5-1,CASSLELAGVQSETQYF,TGCGCCAGCAGCTTGGAACTAGCGGGGGTTCAATCAGAGACCCAGTACTTC
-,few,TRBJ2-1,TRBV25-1,CASSEVTEVNEQFF,TGTGCCAGCAGTGAAGTGACGGAGGTCAATGAGCAGTTCTTC
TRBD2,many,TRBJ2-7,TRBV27,CASSLSLAGSYEQYF,TGTGCCAGCAGTTTATCCCTAGCGGGATCCTACGAGCAGTACTTC
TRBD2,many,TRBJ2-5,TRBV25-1,CASSDRLAGSLQETQYF,TGTGCCAGCAGTGACCGACTAGCGGGAAGTCTCCAAGAGACCCAGTACTTC
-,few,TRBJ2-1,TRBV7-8,CASSLDGPISYNEQFF,TGTGCCAGCAGCTTAGACGGACCAATTTCCTACAATGAGCAGTTCTTC
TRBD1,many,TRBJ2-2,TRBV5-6,CASSWGQDRLTGELFF,TGTGCCAGCAGCTGGGGACAGGACAGATTAACCGGGGAGCTGTTTTTT
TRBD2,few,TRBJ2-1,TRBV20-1,CSAISTQAGGHNNEQFF,TGCAGTGCTATCTCGACTCAAGCGGGAGGGCATAACAATGAGCAGTTCTTC
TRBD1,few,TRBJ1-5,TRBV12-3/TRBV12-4,CASSNARGGVQPQHF,TGTGCCAGCAGTAACGCGAGAGGGGGCGTTCAGCCCCAGCATTTT
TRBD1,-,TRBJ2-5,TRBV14,CASSHGQGGWETQYF,TGTGCCAGCAGCCACGGACAGGGAGGTTGGGAGACCCAGTACTTC
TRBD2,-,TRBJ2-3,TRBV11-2,CASSWRNSGTSGRVPTDTQYF,TGTGCCAGCAGCTGGCGGAACTCCGGGACTAGCGGGAGAGTCCCCACAGATACGCAGTATTTT
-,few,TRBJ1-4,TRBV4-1,CASSQGGRGNEKLFF,TGCGCCAGCAGCCAAGGGGGCCGAGGGAATGAAAAACTGTTTTTT
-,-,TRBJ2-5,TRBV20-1,CSARDLKMGSGDPQETQYF,TGCAGTGCTAGAGATTTAAAGATGGGTAGCGGAGATCCTCAAGAGACCCAGTACTTC
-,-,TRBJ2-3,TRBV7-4,CARGQLIRGDSPSTDTQYF,TGTGCCAGGGGTCAGCTTATAAGGGGGGACTCGCCTTCCACAGATACGCAGTATTTT
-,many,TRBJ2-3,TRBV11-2,CASSYFTDTQYF,TGTGCCAGCAGCTACTTCACAGATACGCAGTATTTT
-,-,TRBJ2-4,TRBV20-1,CSARDQTLAKNIQYF,TGCAGTGCTAGAGATCAAACGCTAGCCAAAAACATTCAGTACTTC
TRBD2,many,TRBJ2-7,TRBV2,CASSVPSGASYEQYF,TGTGCCAGCAGTGTGCCTAGCGGGGCTTCCTACGAGCAGTACTTC
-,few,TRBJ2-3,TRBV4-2,CASSPLWGLADTQYF,TGTGCCAGCAGCCCGCTTTGGGGGTTGGCAGATACGCAGTATTTT
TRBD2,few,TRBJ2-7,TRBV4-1,CASSRIIAGEYEQYF,TGCGCCAGCAGCCGAATAATAGCGGGCGAGTACGAGCAGTACTTC
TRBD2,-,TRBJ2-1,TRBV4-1,CASSQTGTSGGDEQFF,TGCGCCAGCAGCCAAACTGGGACTAGCGGGGGGGATGAGCAGTTCTTC
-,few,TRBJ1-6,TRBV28,CASSFVFGGSSPLHF,TGTGCCAGCAGTTTCGTATTCGGAGGGTCTTCACCCCTCCACTTT
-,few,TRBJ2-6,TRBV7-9,CASINAGFSGANVLTF,TGTGCCAGCATAAATGCAGGGTTTTCTGGGGCCAACGTCCTGACTTTC
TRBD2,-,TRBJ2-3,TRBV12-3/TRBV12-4,CASSHPWREGADTQYF,TGTGCCAGCAGTCACCCGTGGCGGGAGGGGGCAGATACGCAGTATTTT
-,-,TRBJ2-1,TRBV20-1,CSGEDSYNEQFF,TGCAGTGGGGAGGACTCCTACAATGAGCAGTTCTTC
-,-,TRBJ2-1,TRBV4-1,CASSQDLRGEQFF,TGCGCCAGCAGCCAAGATTTGAGGGGTGAGCAGTTCTTC
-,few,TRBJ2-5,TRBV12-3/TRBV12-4,CASSPRGGLETQYF,TGTGCCAGCAGTCCCCGGGGAGGTTTGGAGACCCAGTACTTC
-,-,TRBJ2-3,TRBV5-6,CASSQYREQHTDTQYF,TGTGCCAGCAGCCAGTACCGGGAACAGCACACAGATACGCAGTATTTT
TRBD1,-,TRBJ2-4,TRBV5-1,CASSPTGASAKNIQYF,TGCGCCAGCAGCCCGACAGGGGCGTCAGCCAAAAACATTCAGTACTTC
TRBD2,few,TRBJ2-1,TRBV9,CARPFPERGLDEQFF,TGTGCCCGACCCTTTCCGGAGCGGGGACTCGATGAGCAGTTCTTC
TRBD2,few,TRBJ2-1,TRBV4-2,CASSQAVVAGVMSYNEQFF,TGTGCCAGCAGCCAAGCGGTCGTAGCGGGAGTTATGTCCTACAATGAGCAGTTCTTC
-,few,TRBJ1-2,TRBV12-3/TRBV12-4,CASSLADTRGGGGYTF,TGTGCCAGCAGTTTGGCCGACACCCGAGGAGGCGGTGGCTACACCTTC
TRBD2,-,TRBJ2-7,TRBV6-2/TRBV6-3,CASSSVTSGAYEQYF,TGTGCCAGCAGTTCGGTGACTAGCGGGGCCTACGAGCAGTACTTC
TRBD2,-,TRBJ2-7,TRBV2,CAIISSGTSGVPGSYEQYF,TGTGCCATCATATCCTCCGGGACTAGCGGGGTACCCGGGTCCTACGAGCAGTACTTC
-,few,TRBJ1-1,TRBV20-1,CSAAGQGTNTEAFF,TGCAGTGCTGCGGGGCAGGGGACGAACACTGAAGCTTTCTTT
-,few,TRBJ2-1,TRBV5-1,CASSLEGREQFF,TGCGCCAGCAGCTTGGAAGGTCGGGAGCAGTTCTTC
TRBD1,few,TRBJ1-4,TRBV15,CATSLPGTGDEKLFF,TGTGCCACCAGCTTACCCGGGACAGGAGACGAAAAACTGTTTTTT
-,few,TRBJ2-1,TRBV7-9,CASSMPGVNEQFF,TGTGCCAGCAGCATGCCGGGAGTGAATGAGCAGTTCTTC
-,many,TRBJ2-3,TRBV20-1,CSARAGIDTQYF,TGCAGTGCTAGAGCGGGAATTGATACGCAGTATTTT
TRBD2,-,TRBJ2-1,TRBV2,CASHLRGGGNEQFF,TGTGCCAGCCATTTGCGGGGGGGCGGCAATGAGCAGTTCTTC
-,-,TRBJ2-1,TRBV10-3,CACDGTGKYNEQFF,TGTGCCTGTGACGGGACGGGAAAATACAATGAGCAGTTCTTC